Listed below are T cell receptor beta chains from one sample, sequenced in a study of vaccination effects on CD4 cells after COVID-19. For these TCRs, the target antigens are not known. Here immunoSEQ multiplex PCR was the method, and the copy in TCRdb shows in-frame clones only, minus some. The data hold about 39,000 clones, with about 80% observed a single time. Sequencing used CD4+ T cells from PBMCs cultured without peptide, obtained before COVID-19 vaccination. These receptors all come from a human donor who received a COVID-19 vaccine. The CDR3 runs from the conserved cysteine through the conserved F or W. A D gene is named only where the DNA matches it firmly. Clone sizes are given selectively: once, few, many, or a class where the clone is expanded.

TRBJ2-3 . TRBV10-3 TRBD1 CAPGTDQNTQYF TGTGCCCCCGGGACAGATCAGAATACGCAGTATTTT
TRBJ1-2 . TRBV5-1 . CASSSSGAGYTF TGCGCCAGCAGCTCCTCGGGGGCTGGCTACACCTTC
TRBJ2-5 . TRBV7-8 . CASSRGAETQYF TGTGCCAGCAGCCGAGGGGCCGAGACCCAGTACTTC
TRBJ2-5 . TRBV11-2 TRBD2 CASSTRLAGAARGGETQYF TGTGCCAGCAGCACCCGACTAGCGGGGGCCGCACGAGGGGGAGAGACCCAGTACTTC
TRBJ2-5 . TRBV10-1 . CASSELGQPETQYF TGCGCCAGCAGTGAGTTAGGACAGCCGGAGACCCAGTACTTC
TRBJ2-2 . TRBV25-1 . CASSAGRTANTGELFF TGTGCCAGCAGTGCTGGCAGGACGGCCAACACCGGGGAGCTGTTTTTT
TRBJ1-1 . TRBV2 . CASLYGGLPEAFF TGTGCCAGCTTATACGGGGGGCTCCCTGAAGCTTTCTTT
TRBJ2-1 . TRBV27 . CASSRLGGGPNEQFF TGTGCCAGCAGCCGCCTTGGGGGGGGGCCTAATGAGCAGTTCTTC
TRBJ1-5 few TRBV2 . CASSDDKGNQPQHF TGTGCCAGCAGTGACGACAAGGGCAATCAGCCCCAGCATTTT
TRBJ2-3 . TRBV3-1/TRBV3-2 TRBD2 CAVRLASTDTQYF TGTGCCGTTCGACTAGCTAGCACAGATACGCAGTATTTT
TRBJ2-5 . TRBV18 . CASSPRGFGETQYF TGTGCCAGCTCACCGAGAGGGTTCGGAGAGACCCAGTACTTC
TRBJ1-1 . TRBV2 TRBD1 CASRDRGRANTEAFF TGTGCCAGCAGGGACAGGGGGCGTGCAAACACTGAAGCTTTCTTT
TRBJ2-5 . TRBV6-5 TRBD1 CASSKGAGGTETQYF TGTGCCAGCAGCAAAGGGGCAGGGGGCACAGAGACCCAGTACTTC
TRBJ2-1 . TRBV27 . CASSFTGNNEQFF TGTGCCAGCAGTTTTACCGGAAACAATGAGCAGTTCTTC
TRBJ1-6 . TRBV3-1/TRBV3-2 . CASGEPLHF TGTGCCTCGGGGGAACCCCTCCACTTT
TRBJ1-2 once TRBV9 . CASSVEGYGYTF TGTGCCAGCAGCGTAGAGGGCTATGGCTACACCTTC
TRBJ2-4 . TRBV5-1 . CASSSRGGLMLDIQYF TGCGCCAGCAGCTCTCGCGGCGGGTTAATGTTGGACATTCAGTACTTC
TRBJ1-2 few TRBV10-3 TRBD1 CAISGKTGTANYGYTF TGTGCCATCAGTGGAAAGACAGGGACAGCTAACTATGGCTACACCTTC
TRBJ1-1 . TRBV6-2/TRBV6-3 . CASSYSGRFNTEAFF TGTGCCAGCAGTTACTCTGGACGCTTCAACACTGAAGCTTTCTTT
TRBJ2-1 . TRBV5-1 TRBD1 CASSLGRDRGYNEQFF TGCGCCAGCAGCTTGGGTAGGGACAGGGGGTACAATGAGCAGTTCTTC
TRBJ1-1 . TRBV5-1 . CASSLNIPGGASTEAFF TGCGCCAGCAGCTTGAATATACCAGGTGGTGCGTCCACTGAAGCTTTCTTT
TRBJ1-5 once TRBV5-8 . CASSFRGQYSNQPQHF TGTGCCAGCAGCTTCAGGGGCCAGTATAGCAATCAGCCCCAGCATTTT
TRBJ2-1 . TRBV7-3 TRBD1 CASSRDRGLGEQFF TGTGCCAGCAGTCGGGACAGGGGGTTGGGAGAGCAGTTCTTC
TRBJ2-5 once TRBV27 TRBD1 CASSPLFTGADETQYF TGTGCCAGCAGTCCACTCTTCACAGGGGCCGACGAGACCCAGTACTTC
TRBJ1-6 . TRBV12-5 . CASDRWDQSGPIYYNSPLHF TGTGCTAGTGATCGCTGGGACCAATCAGGCCCAATCTATTATAATTCACCCCTCCACTTT
TRBJ2-5 . TRBV7-9 . CASTAQETQYF TGTGCCAGCACAGCTCAAGAGACCCAGTACTTC
TRBJ2-4 . TRBV5-4 TRBD1 CASSPPAGTGMNIQYF TGTGCCAGCAGCCCCCCCGCTGGGACAGGAATGAACATTCAGTACTTC
TRBJ1-4 . TRBV4-1 TRBD1 CASSQRAGGTNEKLFF TGCGCCAGCAGCCAACGCGCAGGGGGAACTAATGAAAAACTGTTTTTT
TRBJ2-5 . TRBV7-3 TRBD1 CASSPAGGVGQETQYF TGTGCCAGCAGCCCCGCAGGGGGCGTCGGACAAGAGACCCAGTACTTC
TRBJ2-1 . TRBV7-3 . CASSPGYNEQFF TGTGCCAGCAGCCCGGGTTACAATGAGCAGTTCTTC
TRBJ2-3 . TRBV5-4 TRBD2 CASSLGGSGGTNTQYF TGTGCCAGCAGCTTGGGTGGGAGCGGGGGCACAAATACGCAGTATTTT
TRBJ1-3 . TRBV28 TRBD1 CASRIGGQGDRNTIYF TGTGCCAGCAGAATAGGGGGACAGGGAGATAGAAACACCATATATTTT
TRBJ2-1 . TRBV7-6 TRBD2 CASSEVVIAGTYNEQFF TGTGCCAGCAGCGAAGTGGTAATAGCGGGGACCTACAACGAGCAGTTCTTC
TRBJ2-2 . TRBV11-3 TRBD2 CASSFGLAGELFF TGTGCCAGCAGCTTCGGACTAGCCGGGGAGCTGTTTTTT
TRBJ1-4 once TRBV9 . CASSDRATNEKLFF TGTGCCAGCAGCGACCGCGCAACTAATGAAAAACTGTTTTTT
TRBJ1-1 . TRBV6-5 . CASSYRAAKTEAFF TGTGCCAGCAGTTACCGGGCAGCGAAGACTGAAGCTTTCTTT
TRBJ2-5 . TRBV4-2 . CASSQDLVGTQETQYF TGTGCCAGCAGCCAAGATCTTGTGGGGACCCAAGAGACCCAGTACTTC
TRBJ1-5 . TRBV7-8 TRBD1 CASSPGTGSSQPQHF TGTGCCAGCAGTCCTGGGACAGGGTCTTCTCAGCCCCAGCATTTT
TRBJ1-6 . TRBV19 TRBD1 CASSSHGTGGLRSPLHF TGTGCCAGTAGTTCCCACGGGACAGGGGGTTTACGTTCACCCCTCCACTTT
TRBJ2-1 . TRBV6-6 TRBD1 CASRGTGVYNEQFF TGTGCCAGCCGCGGGACAGGAGTTTACAATGAGCAGTTCTTC
TRBJ1-5 . TRBV7-2 . CASSLIGAGGNQPQHF TGTGCCAGCAGCTTAATTGGGGCAGGGGGCAATCAGCCCCAGCATTTT
TRBJ1-1 . TRBV7-2 . CASSRAYRVGAFF TGTGCCAGCAGTCGGGCTTACAGGGTCGGCGCTTTCTTT